This note documents a single TCR beta chain sequence. The antigen remains unidentified. Germline V gene lookup returns CDR1 MGHRA and CDR2 YSYEKL. The V gene end was trimmed by 0 bases and the J gene end by 0 bases; junction bases not matched to a gene: 11. The CDR3 runs 19 residues. The data belong to a study of OX40 agonist ivuxolimab in advanced cancers. Some clones are missing from TCRdb's copy, which holds only in-frame ones; the method was immunoSEQ multiplex PCR. The sample yields under 85,000 clones, approximately 86% seen once. General study points: Near-lowest levels of clonal expansion characterized partial responders at 0.1-3.0 mg/kg. Certain nonresponders additionally had low normalized T-cell clonal expansion. At 0.1 to 3.0 mg/kg, clonal expansion of CD4+ and CD8+ blood T cells had occurred by week 6.

This sequence was found in an adult with an advanced solid tumor such as melanoma, head and neck, liver or kidney cancer. Sequenced here: CD4+ or CD8+ T cells sorted from blood, sampled in a trial of the OX40 agonist ivuxolimab. The genes are TRBV4-1 and TRBJ2-1, with 7 bases matching TRBD2. CDR3 amino acids: CASSQDSRSGWASYNEQFF. CDR3 nucleotide sequence: TGCGCCAGCAGCCAAGACTCCCGTAGCGGGTGGGCCTCCTACAATGAGCAGTTCTTC.